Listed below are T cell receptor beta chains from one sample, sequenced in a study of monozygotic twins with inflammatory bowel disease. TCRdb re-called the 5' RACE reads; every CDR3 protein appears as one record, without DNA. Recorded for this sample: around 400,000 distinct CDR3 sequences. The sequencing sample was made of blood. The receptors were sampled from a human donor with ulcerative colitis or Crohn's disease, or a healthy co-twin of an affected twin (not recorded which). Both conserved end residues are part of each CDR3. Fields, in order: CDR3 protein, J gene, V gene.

CDR3 protein: CSVGQGVGVGGTEAFF; J gene: TRBJ1-1; V gene: TRBV29-1
CDR3 protein: CASSLLSGRATDTQYF; J gene: TRBJ2-3; V gene: TRBV7-9
CDR3 protein: CASRTGVYSNQPQHF; J gene: TRBJ1-5; V gene: TRBV6-1
CDR3 protein: CASSHRGTYEQYF; J gene: TRBJ2-7; V gene: TRBV14
CDR3 protein: CASHALWGHEQYF; J gene: TRBJ2-7; V gene: TRBV28
CDR3 protein: CAIMGGAYNEQFF; J gene: TRBJ2-1; V gene: TRBV10-3
CDR3 protein: CASILRGGNTEAFF; J gene: TRBJ1-1; V gene: TRBV5-6
CDR3 protein: CAGTGEIGKLFF; J gene: TRBJ1-4; V gene: TRBV30
CDR3 protein: CASSQDRPGSQGASPLHF; J gene: TRBJ1-6; V gene: TRBV4-2
CDR3 protein: CSVVVSGLADNEQFF; J gene: TRBJ2-1; V gene: TRBV29-1
CDR3 protein: CASSSQRGNIQYF; J gene: TRBJ2-4; V gene: TRBV7-2
CDR3 protein: CAWSVKGGLDQPQHF; J gene: TRBJ1-5; V gene: TRBV30
CDR3 protein: CASRTGTDYSNQPQHF; J gene: TRBJ1-5; V gene: TRBV12-3/TRBV12-4
CDR3 protein: CASSSGLNPSDTQYF; J gene: TRBJ2-3; V gene: TRBV5-1
CDR3 protein: CASRVIAGDENTGELFF; J gene: TRBJ2-2; V gene: TRBV5-1
CDR3 protein: CASSRDGQKSYTF; J gene: TRBJ1-2; V gene: TRBV7-3
CDR3 protein: CASSQAGLLQETQYF; J gene: TRBJ2-5; V gene: TRBV3-1
CDR3 protein: CASVRDRVRREKLFF; J gene: TRBJ1-4; V gene: TRBV28
CDR3 protein: CASSPGLAGAEHIQYF; J gene: TRBJ2-4; V gene: TRBV9
CDR3 protein: CASSRLTSGSYEQYF; J gene: TRBJ2-7; V gene: TRBV6-1
CDR3 protein: CSARDLGIGTRKETQYF; J gene: TRBJ2-5; V gene: TRBV20-1
CDR3 protein: CASSLGYPPYNQPQHF; J gene: TRBJ1-5; V gene: TRBV5-1
CDR3 protein: CASSPDRRTDTQYF; J gene: TRBJ2-3; V gene: TRBV18
CDR3 protein: CSAASGTDTQYF; J gene: TRBJ2-3; V gene: TRBV20-1
CDR3 protein: CASSLMGGATGELFF; J gene: TRBJ2-2; V gene: TRBV12-3/TRBV12-4
CDR3 protein: CASTKWGASGTNEKLFF; J gene: TRBJ1-4; V gene: TRBV7-2
CDR3 protein: CASRVTTTSTDTQYF; J gene: TRBJ2-3; V gene: TRBV28
CDR3 protein: CASRQGQGKETQYF; J gene: TRBJ2-5; V gene: TRBV5-1
CDR3 protein: CASSLGQGLNTEAFF; J gene: TRBJ1-1; V gene: TRBV19
CDR3 protein: CASTPAGTDTEAFF; J gene: TRBJ1-1; V gene: TRBV12-3/TRBV12-4